Described below is a single T cell receptor beta chain sequence and its context. The antigen remains unidentified. The sample belongs to a study of T cell responses to AZD1222 COVID-19 vaccine. Study context: Second-dose intervals near 4 or 12 weeks were combined. The study, taken as a whole, reports: AZD1222 recipients seropositive at baseline numbered only 6 or 7.

The method was immunoSEQ multiplex PCR; TCRdb's version includes in-frame clones alone and lacks a portion of them. The data show about 130,000 clones, with over 90% seen just once and 1.5% to 2% held by the top ten. This TCR came from an adult in good health. The sample was peripheral blood, taken on day 0 of AZD1222 vaccination.

The CDR3 loop is CASSPGLSGGIYGYTF. The CDR3 DNA reads as TGTGCCAGCAGCCCCGGACTTAGTGGGGGGATATATGGCTACACCTTC. The rearrangement joins TRBV7-6 to TRBJ1-2; D may be TRBD1 (5 bases). V was trimmed by 5 bases and J by 5 bases, leaving 21 bases between them. CDR1 SGHVS and CDR2 FNYEAQ come from the germline V gene. This CDR3 has 16 residues.